A selection of T cell receptor beta chains follows, all from one sample in a study of PD-L1 blockade in urothelial cancer. Sequenced by immunoSEQ multiplex PCR; TCRdb stores in-frame clones only, minus some. The table includes some 80,000 clones, 75% to 90% detected once. Sequences were derived from PBMCs, sampled around atezolizumab (anti-PD-L1) treatment. These TCRs come from a woman in her sixties or seventies with urothelial cancer. Each CDR3 is given with its conserved first and last residue. Each record gives: clone size, V gene, D gene, J gene, CDR3 length, CDR3 DNA, CDR3 protein. A D gene is named only where the DNA matches it firmly. Size tells how often a clone was seen (once, few, many) or the class of an expanded clone, and some rows leave it out.

NA	TRBV5-6	NA	TRBJ2-3	12	TGTGCCAGCAGAAATGAGCGGAATACGCAGTATTTT	CASRNERNTQYF
NA	TRBV4-1	TRBD2	TRBJ2-7	15	TGCGCCAGCAGCCATTCTAGCGGGAGGGGCTACGAGCAGTACTTC	CASSHSSGRGYEQYF
NA	TRBV9	TRBD1	TRBJ2-2	18	TGTGCCAGCAGCGTAGGAGAGGGGGCAACTACGAACACCGGGGAGCTGTTTTTT	CASSVGEGATTNTGELFF
NA	TRBV7-2	TRBD1	TRBJ1-2	14	TGTGCCAGCAGCTCTATGACAGGGGGTCGGGGCTACACCTTC	CASSSMTGGRGYTF
NA	TRBV6-1	TRBD1	TRBJ1-1	15	TGTGCCTCCCGGGGATCGACAGGGGGGTTCACTGAAGCTTTCTTT	CASRGSTGGFTEAFF
NA	TRBV15	NA	TRBJ1-4	13	TGTGCCACCAGCGGTAGAAACAGAGAAAAACTGTTTTTT	CATSGRNREKLFF
NA	TRBV6-1	TRBD2	TRBJ2-3	17	TGTGCCAGCAGTGAATTGCGGAGCGCGGGAGTGGGAGATACGCAGTATTTT	CASSELRSAGVGDTQYF
NA	TRBV6-6	TRBD1	TRBJ2-7	13	TGTGCCAGCAGTTACCAGAGTCGACAGGGAAAGGACTTC	CASSYQSRQGKDF
NA	TRBV11-2	TRBD2	TRBJ2-2	17	TGTGCCAGCAGCCAGATAGCGGGGGGCCTGAACACCGGGGAGCTGTTTTTT	CASSQIAGGLNTGELFF
NA	TRBV18	TRBD1	TRBJ2-1	18	TGTGCCAGCTCACCACCCTTCCGGGACAGCGGACGGCTAAATGAGCAGTTCTTC	CASSPPFRDSGRLNEQFF
once	TRBV7-8	NA	TRBJ1-1	17	TGTGCCAGCAGCTTAAGCGGGGGGGGATTCGATTCTTCTGAAGCTTTCTTT	CASSLSGGGFDSSEAFF
NA	TRBV11-3	NA	TRBJ2-5	11	TGTGCCAGCAGCTCAGGAGAGACCCAGTACTTC	CASSSGETQYF
NA	TRBV5-1	NA	TRBJ2-6	17	TGCGCCAGCAGCTTGAATCAGGTTAGCTCTGGGGCCAACGTCCTGACTTTC	CASSLNQVSSGANVLTF
once	TRBV5-1	TRBD2	TRBJ2-7	15	TGCGCCAGCAGCTTGGAGCGGGGAGAAACCTACGAGCAGTACTTC	CASSLERGETYEQYF
NA	TRBV13	TRBD2	TRBJ2-3	18	TGTGCCAGCAGCCGGGGGCTAGCGGGGGGAGCGAGCACAGATACGCAGTATTTT	CASSRGLAGGASTDTQYF
NA	TRBV5-4	TRBD2	TRBJ2-1	17	TGTGCCAGCAGCCCGGGGGGGGGACTAGCGGCCTTCAATGAGCAGTTCTTC	CASSPGGGLAAFNEQFF
NA	TRBV19	TRBD1	TRBJ1-2	15	TGTGCCAGTTGGACAGGCAGGGATTCTAACTATGGCTACACCTTC	CASWTGRDSNYGYTF
few	TRBV4-1	NA	TRBJ2-1	12	TGCGCCAGCAGCCATCTAGCGACTGAGCAGTTCTTC	CASSHLATEQFF
NA	TRBV30	TRBD1	TRBJ1-2	15	TGTGCCTGGAGAGGTGACAGGGGGCCGCACTATGGCTACACCTTC	CAWRGDRGPHYGYTF
NA	TRBV20-1	NA	TRBJ2-3	11	TGCAGTGCTACCGGGAGTGATACGCAGTATTTT	CSATGSDTQYF
NA	TRBV27	NA	TRBJ1-6	18	TGTGCCAGCAGTTTATCCGGCCTCGGGGAACACTATAATTCACCCCTCCACTTT	CASSLSGLGEHYNSPLHF
NA	TRBV28	TRBD1	TRBJ2-4	18	TGTGCCAGACCTCAACCACCCGCCCGGCGGGACAGGAAAAACATTCAGTACTTC	CARPQPPARRDRKNIQYF
NA	TRBV6-5	NA	TRBJ2-2	15	TGTGCCAGCAGTTACTCTTGGCTAGTGCCCGGGGAGCTGTTTTTT	CASSYSWLVPGELFF
NA	TRBV2	NA	TRBJ2-3	12	TGTGCCAGCAGGGACTTGACAGATACGCAGTATTTT	CASRDLTDTQYF
NA	TRBV20-1	NA	TRBJ2-7	11	TGCAGTGGACAGCTATCCTACGAGCAGTACTTC	CSGQLSYEQYF
once	TRBV28	TRBD2	TRBJ2-7	14	TGTGCCAGCAGGGATCGGGAGGAATCCTACGAGCAGTACTTC	CASRDREESYEQYF
NA	TRBV7-2	TRBD1	TRBJ1-2	15	TGTGCCAGCAGCCCTCAGACAGGGCCCTCATATGGCTACACCTTC	CASSPQTGPSYGYTF
NA	TRBV21-1	NA	TRBJ1-5	18	TGTGCCAGCAGCAAAGAGGCACAGGGGGGAGATAGCAATCAGCCCCAGCATTTT	CASSKEAQGGDSNQPQHF
NA	TRBV5-1	NA	TRBJ2-7	13	TGCGCCAGCGGTACAGACGTCGCCTACGAGCAGTACTTC	CASGTDVAYEQYF
NA	TRBV5-1	NA	TRBJ1-2	14	TGCGCCAGCAGCCCTCTCGGGGATAACTATGGCTACACCTTC	CASSPLGDNYGYTF
NA	TRBV11-2	TRBD1	TRBJ1-3	16	TGTGCCAGCAGCTTGTGGGGACAGGGCTCTGGAAACACCATATATTTT	CASSLWGQGSGNTIYF
NA	TRBV11-3	NA	TRBJ2-2	14	TGTGCCAGCACCCGTAGGGGTGGCACCGGGGAGCTGTTTTTT	CASTRRGGTGELFF
NA	TRBV19	NA	TRBJ2-6	15	TGTGCCAGTAGTATGTCGGGATCTGGGGCCAACGTCCTGACTTTC	CASSMSGSGANVLTF
NA	TRBV29-1	TRBD1	TRBJ1-1	14	TGCAGCGCCGCGACAGGGATTCTGAACACTGAAGCTTTCTTT	CSAATGILNTEAFF
NA	TRBV5-4	NA	TRBJ2-5	14	TGTGCCAGCAGCTTACAGGGAAATCGAGAGACCCAGTACTTC	CASSLQGNRETQYF
NA	TRBV5-1	TRBD2	TRBJ2-1	15	TGCGCCAGCACTACGAGCGGGATAACCTACAATGAGCAGTTCTTC	CASTTSGITYNEQFF
NA	TRBV5-1	TRBD2	TRBJ2-1	16	TGCGCCAGCAGCGCGACCCTAGCGGGGGGTTACAATGAGCAGTTCTTC	CASSATLAGGYNEQFF
NA	TRBV11-2	NA	TRBJ1-2	15	TGTGCCAGCAGCTCCTCGGACAGACCGGGGAGTGGCTACACCTTC	CASSSSDRPGSGYTF
NA	TRBV27	NA	TRBJ1-5	14	TGTGCCAGCTCCCCCTTAGGGGGCAATCAGCCCCAGCATTTT	CASSPLGGNQPQHF
NA	TRBV9	NA	TRBJ1-1	14	TGTGCCAGCAGCGGGGGTCTGGAGGGGCCTGAAGCTTTCTTT	CASSGGLEGPEAFF
NA	TRBV7-8	NA	TRBJ1-1	13	TGTGCCAGCAGCTTAGCCTATAACACTGAAGCTTTCTTT	CASSLAYNTEAFF
NA	TRBV4-2	TRBD1	TRBJ2-5	16	TGTGCCAGCAGCCAGGGGGACAGGGCCAAACAAGAGACCCAGTACTTC	CASSQGDRAKQETQYF